This entry lists 23 T cell receptor beta chains sequenced from one sample in a study of blood T cell repertoires in COVID-19. Sequencing used immunoSEQ multiplex PCR; TCRdb keeps in-frame clones, though not all of them. Among some 91,000 clones listed, around four fifths were seen once. The sample taken for sequencing was peripheral blood. The receptors were gathered from a human donor in a cohort sampled during active COVID-19.

The J gene is TRBJ2-5, the V gene TRBV6-1, with D perhaps matching TRBD2 (6 bases). The germline gives CDR1 MNHNS, CDR2 SASEGT. V was shortened by 3 bases and J by 5 bases, with 25 bases between the two germline ends. The CDR3 runs to 18 residues. The CDR3 sequence: CASSDPRASAIPLETQYF. The DNA for the CDR3 is TGTGCCAGCAGTGATCCCCGGGCTAGCGCAATCCCCCTGGAGACCCAGTACTTC.

The CDR3 region is CASSAGTSGSGTDTQYF. CDR3 bases: TGTGCCAGCAGTGCCGGGACTAGCGGTAGTGGCACAGATACGCAGTATTTT. This chain joins TRBV2 and TRBJ2-3; 11 bases line up with TRBD2. This CDR3 has 17 amino acids. Germline assignment: CDR1 SNHLY and CDR2 FYNNEI. Unmatched junction bases numbered 7, after V lost 4 bases and J lost 1 base.

V is TRBV6-2 or TRBV6-3 and J is TRBJ2-5; a possible D gene is TRBD1 (6 bases). This CDR3 has 14 amino acids. Germline loops: CDR1 MNHEY, CDR2 SVGEGT. V was cut by 5 bases and J by 5 bases, with 15 bases left in between. CDR3 coding DNA: TGTGCCAGCAGTACCCAGGGGAGAAGGGAGACCCAGTACTTC. Protein product: CASSTQGRRETQYF.

The V gene is TRBV2, the J gene TRBJ2-7; D gene ambiguous. The CDR3 loop spans 14 amino acids. Trimming removed 3 bases at V and 3 bases at J, with 12 bases between. Per the germline V gene, CDR1 is SNHLY and CDR2 is FYNNEI. DNA for the CDR3: TGTGCCAGCAGTGATTTGGAGATCAGCTACGAGCAGTACTTC. It encodes CASSDLEISYEQYF.

The J gene is TRBJ2-1, the V gene TRBV5-1; 9 bases line up with TRBD1. V was pared by 3 bases and J by 5 bases, with 6 bases of the junction left unmatched. Germline assignment: CDR1 SGHRS and CDR2 YFSETQ. The CDR3 is 15 amino acids. CDR3 DNA sequence: TGCGCCAGCAGCTGGGAACAGGGGGCGGACAATGAGCAGTTCTTC. Translating gives CASSWEQGADNEQFF.

This sequence joins TRBV21-1 and TRBJ1-6; the table's D call, TRBD1, was not checked against the DNA. TRBV21-1 is annotated as a pseudogene. The CDR3 consists of 15 residues. CDR3 protein: CASSKTAGQNSPLHF. CDR3 nucleotide sequence: TGTGCCAGCAGCAAAACGGCAGGGCAGAATTCACCCCTCCACTTT.

This rearrangement joins TRBV29-1 to TRBJ2-1, with 8 nucleotides matching TRBD2. The V gene end was trimmed by 4 bases and the J gene end by 8 bases; junction bases not matched to a gene: 7. The CDR3 covers 13 residues. Germline CDR1 reads SQVTM; CDR2 reads ANQGSEA. The CDR3, as DNA: TGCAGCGTTGTAGCCGGGAGGGTCGATGAGCAGTTCTTC. This encodes CSVVAGRVDEQFF.

In nucleotides, the CDR3 is TGTGCCAGCTCGCGGGGGGGGACAGGGGTTATCTATGAGCAGTTCTTC. It codes for CASSRGGTGVIYEQFF. This rearrangement joins TRBV3-1 (or the pseudogene TRBV3-2) to TRBJ2-1; a weak D match, TRBD1 (10 bases). Per germline, CDR1 LGHDT and CDR2 YNNKEL (reference sequence). Trimming cost V 8 bases and J 8 bases, with 25 bases left between them. CDR3 length: 16 residues.

The rearrangement links TRBV18 to TRBJ2-7; a possible D gene is TRBD1 (6 bases). The CDR3 spans 15 residues. Trimming removed 5 bases at V and 3 bases at J, with 17 bases between. Germline V lookup: CDR1 KGHSH, CDR2 LQKENI. The CDR3 DNA is TGTGCCAGCTCAACATTACAGGGTCAGGTCTACGAGCAGTACTTC. This codes for CASSTLQGQVYEQYF.

This clone was detected only a few times. The chain uses TRBV18 and TRBJ1-1; D gene unclear. The germline CDR1 and CDR2 sequences are KGHSH and LQKENI. The V end was cut by 8 bases, the J end by 8 bases, with 9 bases between. CDR3 size: 10 residues. The CDR3 region is CASREEEAFF. In DNA form, the CDR3 reads TGTGCCAGCAGAGAGGAGGAAGCTTTCTTT.

This chain uses TRBV6-2 or TRBV6-3 with TRBJ1-5; TRBD1 matches 8 bases. CDR3 length: 16 amino acids. Germline lookup yields CDR1 MNHEY and CDR2 SVGEGT. The ends lost 4 bases at V and 1 base at J; junction bases unmatched: 6. The CDR3 coding sequence is TGTGCCAGCAGTTCCTCCCGGACAGGGAGCAATCAGCCCCAGCATTTT. Its translation is CASSSSRTGSNQPQHF.

V usage is TRBV5-4 and J usage is TRBJ2-7; 11 bases align to TRBD2. The V gene end was trimmed by 5 bases and the J gene end by 13 bases; junction bases not matched to a gene: 14. The CDR3 runs 14 residues. Per germline, CDR1 SGHNT and CDR2 YYREEE (reference sequence). The CDR3 region is CASRAGLAAPGQYF. The CDR3 bases are TGTGCCAGCAGAGCGGGACTAGCGGCCCCGGGACAATACTTC.

This chain connects TRBV6-5 to TRBJ1-6; 7 nucleotides match TRBD1. Unmatched junction bases numbered 5, after V lost 2 bases and J lost 7 bases. Germline lookup yields CDR1 MNHEY and CDR2 SVGAGI. This CDR3 is built from 15 residues. The CDR3 is CASSYRGGTNSPLHF. The DNA for the CDR3 is TGTGCCAGCAGTTACCGAGGGGGCACGAATTCACCCCTCCACTTT.

The chain couples TRBV24-1 to TRBJ2-1; TRBD2 matches 13 bases. Trimming cost V 2 bases and J 7 bases; bases outside gene matches: 10. Germline lookup yields CDR1 KGHDR and CDR2 SFDVKD. This CDR3 is built from 18 residues. The CDR3 region has the DNA TGTGCCACCAGTGATTCAAAAACTAGCGGGAGGGCCAGAAATGAGCAGTTCTTC. Protein: CATSDSKTSGRARNEQFF.

The CDR3 nucleotides read TGTGCCAGCAGCTTAGTTTCGCGGAACTCCTACGAGCAGTACTTC. Protein sequence: CASSLVSRNSYEQYF. The genes are TRBV7-2 and TRBJ2-7; D is unresolved. Trimming removed 1 base at V and 0 bases at J, with 10 bases between. Germline V lookup: CDR1 SGHTA, CDR2 FQGNSA. The CDR3 covers 15 residues. The full variable domain, rest sourced from reference TRBV7-2 and TRBJ2-7, is GAGVSQSPSNKVTEKGKDVELRCDPISGHTALYWYRQSLGQGLEFLIYFQGNSAPDKSGLPSDRFSAERTGGSVSTLTIQRTQQEDSAVYLCASSLVSRNSYEQYFGPGTRLTVT.

In this sample, this clone turned up a few times. The V call is TRBV4-1, the J call TRBJ1-1; D is uncertain. CDR1 is MGHRA and CDR2 is YSYEKL in the germline V gene. The CDR3 has 15 amino acids. V lost 2 bases and J 3 bases, leaving 13 bases between the germline ends. The CDR3 DNA is TGCGCCAGCAGCCAAACCCAGTCCCGATACACTGAAGCTTTCTTT. This gives the protein CASSQTQSRYTEAFF.

This clone was counted a few times. The chain is built from TRBV11-1 and TRBJ2-1, with a weak D call TRBD2 (5 bases). V lost 3 bases to trimming and J lost 3 bases, with 6 bases between them. This CDR3 comprises 13 residues. Germline CDR1 and CDR2: SGHAT and FQDESV (reference sequence). The CDR3 DNA follows: TGTGCCAGCAGCTTTACTAGCTACAATGAGCAGTTCTTC. Translating it yields CASSFTSYNEQFF.

V gene TRBV18 combines with J gene TRBJ1-1; possible D gene TRBD1, 5 bases. The CDR3 sequence is 16 residues long. V lost 0 bases and J 8 bases, leaving 19 bases between the germline ends. Germline V lookup: CDR1 KGHSH, CDR2 LQKENI. CDR3 residues: CASSPPLPSGALEAFF. DNA of the CDR3: TGTGCCAGCTCACCACCATTGCCCTCTGGGGCGTTAGAAGCTTTCTTT.

This clone appeared a few times. This chain joins TRBV6-4 and TRBJ2-5, with 7 bases matching TRBD1. This CDR3 spans 15 amino acids. Unmatched junction bases numbered 9, after V lost 4 bases and J lost 4 bases. Looked up from germline, CDR1 is MRHNA and CDR2 is SNTAGT. The CDR3 loop is CASSARQGPGETQYF. The CDR3 coding sequence is TGTGCCAGCAGTGCTCGACAGGGACCCGGAGAGACCCAGTACTTC.

The gene calls are TRBV24-1 and TRBJ2-3; 8 bases are a match to TRBD1. V lost 5 bases and J lost 5; bases outside the gene matches: 8. The CDR3 is 15 amino acids. Germline CDR1 KGHDR, CDR2 SFDVKD. Here the CDR3 reads CATSGNTGGVDTQYF. Written as DNA, the CDR3 is TGTGCCACCAGTGGTAACACAGGGGGAGTAGATACGCAGTATTTT.

This clone showed up just a few times. CDR3 loop: CAWSRRRGTGENNEQFF. CDR3 in DNA: TGTGCCTGGAGTCGCCGGAGGGGGACAGGGGAAAACAATGAGCAGTTCTTC. V and J are TRBV30 and TRBJ2-1, with 10 bases that match TRBD1. The germline CDR1 and CDR2 sequences are GTSNPN and SVGIG (reference sequence). V dropped 2 bases and J dropped 5; count of bases not matched to a gene: 12. CDR3 length: 17 residues.

This rearrangement joins TRBV18 to TRBJ2-7; 9 nucleotides line up with TRBD2. The ends lost 5 bases at V and 0 bases at J; junction bases unmatched: 5. CDR3 length: 15 residues. CDR1 is KGHSH and CDR2 is LQKENI in the germline V gene. The CDR3, as DNA: TGTGCCAGCTCAGCAAGCGGGGGGAGCTCCTACGAGCAGTACTTC. Amino acids: CASSASGGSSYEQYF.

The chain is built from TRBV29-1 and TRBJ2-3; D call uncertain. Germline V gene lookup returns CDR1 SQVTM and CDR2 ANQGSEA. The CDR3 loop spans 15 amino acids. V dropped 5 bases and J dropped 0 bases, with 15 bases sitting between them. For the CDR3, the DNA is TGCAGCGTTTTAAAGCGTCTCACTAGCACAGATACGCAGTATTTT. This encodes CSVLKRLTSTDTQYF.